This T cell receptor (beta chain) emerged from a study of CD8+ T cells in alopecia areata. Trimming removed 5 bases at V and 1 base at J, with 8 bases between. The CDR3 is 14 residues long. From germline, CDR1 is MNHEY and CDR2 SVGAGI. TCR sequencing used cDNA made by reverse transcription of extracted RNA. Sequencing was performed with immunoSEQ multiplex PCR; in TCRdb, only in-frame clones are kept and a portion is missing. Found here are more than 200,000 clones, around 67% of them singletons; the top ten hold 1% to 1.5%. The source material was CD4+ T cells sorted from blood, sampled at week 0. The sequence was obtained from a human donor with alopecia areata. V gene TRBV6-5 combines with J gene TRBJ2-2; D is unresolved. The CDR3, as DNA: TGTGCCAGCAGTAATAGACAGAACACCGGGGAGCTGTTTTTT. Translation: CASSNRQNTGELFF.